This T cell receptor (beta chain) was identified in a study of blood T cell repertoires in COVID-19. Study information: Researchers got acute and convalescent COVID-19 samples from the United States, Italy and Spain. From T cells, B-cell-depleted T cells, or PBMCs came the material, which was cDNA or gDNA.

The CDR3 length is 14 residues. Germline lookup yields CDR1 KGHSH and CDR2 LQKENI. V dropped 0 bases and J dropped 5 bases, with 10 bases sitting between them. In the authors' workflow: From reference gene primer amplification, estimates of nucleated cell counts were derived. Measured with immunoSEQ multiplex PCR; TCRdb has only the in-frame clones, and not every one. The V and J calls and clone size are taken from that table; D and trimming were inferred from the DNA. The sample records 130,000 to 150,000 clones, 84% being singletons. This TCR was recovered from a man between 60 and 70 years old with active or convalescent COVID-19. The chain has TRBV18 and TRBJ2-5; tentative D call: TRBD2 (5 bases). Material: peripheral blood. CDR3 in DNA: TGTGCCAGCTCACCACCGGCTAGCATCGAGACCCAGTACTTC. Residues: CASSPPASIETQYF.